Below are 26 T cell receptor beta chains sequenced from a single sample in a study of cytomegalovirus exposure and HLA in healthy donors. Measured with immunoSEQ multiplex PCR; TCRdb has only the in-frame clones, and not every one. The sample comprises 250,000 to 400,000 clones, 88% of which are singletons, and approximately 0.96% rests with the top ten. The sample taken for sequencing was PBMCs. The receptors come from a man aged 30-40 years in good health and CMV-seronegative.

The rearrangement links TRBV5-6 to TRBJ2-7; a weak D match, TRBD2 (6 bases). This CDR3 spans 13 amino acids. The germline CDR1 and CDR2 sequences are SGHDT and YYEEEE. The V end was cut by 0 bases, the J end by 6 bases, with 10 bases between. DNA for the CDR3: TGTGCCAGCAGCTTGGCCCCGGGAGCCGAGCAGTACTTC. Translating gives CASSLAPGAEQYF. Using reference TRBV5-6 and TRBJ2-7 for the parts outside the CDR3, the full variable domain is DAGVTQSPTHLIKTRGQQVTLRCSPKSGHDTVSWYQQALGQGPQFIFQYYEEEERQRGNFPDRFSGHQFPNYSSELNVNALLLGDSALYLCASSLAPGAEQYFGPGTRLTVT.

The rearrangement joins TRBV5-5 to TRBJ2-4, with D perhaps TRBD2 (6 bases). The V and J ends lost 0 bases and 9 bases respectively, with 22 bases between them. Germline V CDR1 and CDR2: SGHKS, YYEKEE (reference sequence). The CDR3 extends over 17 amino acids. CDR3 protein: CASSLVVGGRGIAIQYF. Written as DNA, the CDR3 is TGTGCCAGCAGCTTGGTAGTCGGGGGACGGGGGATAGCCATTCAGTACTTC.

The chain combines TRBV5-1 with TRBJ2-2; tentative D call: TRBD2 (5 bases). This CDR3 has 14 amino acids. Trimming left V 6 bases short and J 0 bases short, with 9 bases between. Looked up from germline, CDR1 is SGHRS and CDR2 is YFSETQ. Here the CDR3 reads CASKDSANTGELFF. CDR3 in DNA: TGCGCCAGCAAGGACTCCGCGAACACCGGGGAGCTGTTTTTT.

CDR3 region: CASRENIRSSGNTIYF. The CDR3 DNA is TGTGCCAGCAGAGAAAACATTCGGAGCTCTGGAAACACCATATATTTT. V is TRBV25-1 and J is TRBJ1-3; the D is unclear. CDR1 and CDR2 from the germline V gene are MGHDK and SYGVNS. V was cut by 6 bases and J by 0 bases, with 15 bases left in between. This CDR3 region has 16 residues.

The genes are TRBV30 and TRBJ2-4; 8 positions agree with TRBD2. CDR1 and CDR2 (germline): GTSNPN, SVGIG (reference sequence). CDR3 size: 16 residues. Unmatched junction bases numbered 5, after V lost 0 bases and J lost 1 base. The CDR3 spells CAWSVRASGAKNIQYF. The CDR3 nucleotides are TGTGCCTGGAGTGTAAGGGCTAGCGGGGCCAAAAACATTCAGTACTTC.

In this sample, this clone turned up a few times. The chain joins TRBV6-4 to TRBJ2-7, with D possibly being TRBD2 (5 bases). Germline CDR1 MRHNA, CDR2 SNTAGT. Between the trimmed V and J ends, which lost 5 bases and 4 bases, there was a span of 9 bases. This CDR3 comprises 12 residues. CDR3 nucleotides: TGTGCCAGCAGTAGGACGGGATACGAGCAGTACTTC. This codes for CASSRTGYEQYF.

The chain combines TRBV10-3 with TRBJ1-6; D is perhaps TRBD1 (6 bases). The CDR3 spans 15 residues. V was clipped by 6 bases and J by 5 bases, with 14 bases between them. Germline V gives CDR1 ENHRY, CDR2 SYGVKD. The CDR3 region is CAIRRTERHNSPLHF. Written as DNA, the CDR3 is TGTGCCATCAGACGGACAGAGCGACATAATTCACCCCTCCACTTT.

The chain employs TRBV6-1 and TRBJ1-1; 8 bases fit TRBD1. The CDR3 is 15 residues long. V was clipped by 2 bases and J by 1 base; unmatched bases: 3. Germline V lookup: CDR1 MNHNS, CDR2 SASEGT. The CDR3 region has the DNA TGTGCCAGCAGTGAAATGGACAGGGCGAACACTGAAGCTTTCTTT. Protein: CASSEMDRANTEAFF.

This clone was counted a single time. The V gene is TRBV2, the J gene TRBJ2-2, with a weak D call TRBD2 (5 bases). CDR1 is SNHLY, CDR2 FYNNEI, per germline. V dropped 7 bases and J dropped 0 bases, with 15 bases sitting between them. The CDR3 runs to 16 residues. DNA of the CDR3: TGTGCCAGCAATAAAAGGACTCGCGCGAACACCGGGGAGCTGTTTTTT. Its translation is CASNKRTRANTGELFF.

The gene calls are TRBV4-1 and TRBJ1-1; the D gene is possibly TRBD1 (6 bases). The ends were cut back, 9 bases at V and 0 bases at J, with 11 bases in the middle. The CDR3 contains 13 residues. Germline lookup yields CDR1 MGHRA and CDR2 YSYEKL. CDR3 amino acids: CARGKGVNTEAFF. Written as DNA, the CDR3 is TGCGCCAGGGGTAAGGGGGTGAACACTGAAGCTTTCTTT.

This rearrangement joins TRBV10-2 to TRBJ2-4; 7 nucleotides agree with TRBD1. CDR3 size: 11 residues. The germline V gene has CDR1 WSHSY and CDR2 SAAADI. With 7 bases clipped from V and 8 bases from J, the junction kept 2 bases outside the gene matches. CDR3 sequence: CASTDRDIQYF. In DNA form, the CDR3 reads TGCGCCAGCACCGACAGGGACATTCAGTACTTC.

This chain joins TRBV9 and TRBJ1-1; D may be TRBD1 (6 bases). Trimming removed 5 bases at V and 3 bases at J, with 17 bases between. The CDR3 is made up of 15 amino acids. Germline V gives CDR1 SGDLS, CDR2 YYNGEE. CDR3 amino acids: CASRESAGVYTEAFF. The CDR3 DNA follows: TGTGCCAGCAGGGAGTCCGCAGGGGTTTACACTGAAGCTTTCTTT.

The chain links TRBV2 to TRBJ2-5; the match to TRBD2 covers 10 bases. CDR3 length equals 16 residues. V was clipped by 5 bases and J by 4 bases; unmatched bases: 10. The germline V gene encodes CDR1 SNHLY and CDR2 FYNNEI. The CDR3 coding sequence is TGTGCCAGCAGTAGGGAACTAGCGGGGACTACAGAGACCCAGTACTTC. This codes for CASSRELAGTTETQYF.

This chain connects TRBV7-8 to TRBJ2-2; D is perhaps TRBD2 (6 bases). CDR1 is SGHVS and CDR2 is FQNEAQ in the germline V gene. This CDR3 has 22 amino acids. V lost 5 bases and J lost 1, with 32 bases in between. CDR3 nucleotide sequence: TGTGCCAGCAGCCACGATCCCTCGGGGACCCCCGTTCTAGCGCGGAACACCGGGGAGCTGTTTTTT. The encoded protein is CASSHDPSGTPVLARNTGELFF.

The rearrangement links TRBV10-3 to TRBJ2-7; 9 nucleotides match TRBD1. V gave up 6 bases and J gave up 3 bases; unmatched junction bases: 6. This CDR3 contains 14 residues. Germline-derived CDR1 and CDR2 are ENHRY and SYGVKD. In DNA form, the CDR3 reads TGTGCCATCAGGGGGACAGGGAGTAGCTACGAGCAGTACTTC. Translation: CAIRGTGSSYEQYF.

V and J are TRBV30 and TRBJ2-2; 10 bases are shared with TRBD1. The CDR3 spans 19 residues. The germline CDR1 and CDR2 sequences are GTSNPN and SVGIG (reference sequence). The trim removed 2 bases at V and 3 bases at J, leaving 15 bases unmatched. The CDR3 is CAWSLRQGARNAYTGELFF. CDR3 in DNA: TGTGCCTGGAGTCTACGACAGGGGGCCCGAAACGCCTACACCGGGGAGCTGTTTTTT.

The V gene is TRBV5-1, the J gene TRBJ1-1, with D hard to call. Deletions cut 2 bases from V and 1 base from J, with 6 bases between. Germline values: CDR1 SGHRS, CDR2 YFSETQ. This CDR3 comprises 13 residues. CDR3 protein: CASSLPGNTEAFF. Here the CDR3 DNA reads TGCGCCAGCAGCTTACCGGGGAACACTGAAGCTTTCTTT.

V gene TRBV19 combines with J gene TRBJ2-7; 7 bases agree with TRBD1. V gave up 8 bases and J gave up 2 bases; unmatched junction bases: 6. From germline, CDR1 is LNHDA and CDR2 SQIVND (reference sequence). The CDR3 runs to 13 residues. CDR3 region: CASSDRDAYEQYF. CDR3 DNA sequence: TGTGCCAGTTCCGACAGGGATGCCTACGAGCAGTACTTC. Combining the CDR3 with reference TRBV19 and TRBJ2-7 gives the whole variable domain DGGITQSPKYLFRKEGQNVTLSCEQNLNHDAMYWYRQDPGQGLRLIYYSQIVNDFQKGDIAEGYSVSREKKESFPLTVTSAQKNPTAFYLCASSDRDAYEQYFGPGTRLTVT.

This chain uses TRBV15 with TRBJ1-1; TRBD1 matches at 7 bases. Looked up from germline, CDR1 is LNHNV and CDR2 is YYDKDF (reference sequence). This CDR3 comprises 17 residues. Trimming removed 0 bases from V and 2 bases from J; junction bases left unmatched: 9. The CDR3 region has the DNA TGTGCCACCAGCAGAGATCAAGAGACAGGGCTCAACACTGAAGCTTTCTTT. Translated, it gives CATSRDQETGLNTEAFF.

The table lists this clone with a count of one. The J gene is TRBJ2-5, the V gene TRBV6-4; D perhaps matches TRBD2 (6 bases). The germline V gene has CDR1 MRHNA and CDR2 SNTAGT. There are 13 residues in the CDR3. The ends were cut back, 6 bases at V and 4 bases at J, with 12 bases in the middle. As DNA, the CDR3 is TGTGCCAGCAGCCGGGACTCCCGAGAGACCCAGTACTTC. Encoded protein: CASSRDSRETQYF.

The chain combines TRBV4-1 with TRBJ1-3; a weak D match, TRBD1 (5 bases). The CDR3 covers 16 residues. Trimming took 0 bases from V and 8 from J, leaving 17 bases between them. Per germline, CDR1 MGHRA and CDR2 YSYEKL. The CDR3 loop reads CASSQDPGGYRYTIYF. The CDR3 DNA sequence: TGCGCCAGCAGCCAAGATCCGGGGGGTTACAGATACACCATATATTTT.

This chain uses TRBV2 with TRBJ1-5, with D possibly matching TRBD1 (6 bases). The CDR3 runs 14 residues. CDR1 is SNHLY and CDR2 is FYNNEI in the germline V gene. V was pared by 5 bases and J by 4 bases, with 12 bases between. Written as DNA, the CDR3 is TGTGCCAGCAGTTTGACAGGCCCTAATCAGCCCCAGCATTTT. This gives the protein CASSLTGPNQPQHF.

CDR3 DNA sequence: TGTGCCAGCAGTGTCAACAGGGGGTTCTTGATAACTGAAGCTTTCTTT. It encodes CASSVNRGFLITEAFF. The chain is built from TRBV25-1 and TRBJ1-1, with 8 bases aligning to TRBD1. Germline V gene sequence: CDR1 MGHDK, CDR2 SYGVNS. The CDR3 is made up of 16 amino acids. The V gene end was trimmed by 4 bases and the J gene end by 5 bases; junction bases not matched to a gene: 12.

The rearrangement links TRBV5-1 to TRBJ1-1; TRBD1 matches 7 bases. The V gene's germline CDR1 is SGHRS and CDR2 YFSETQ. With V trimmed by 9 bases and J by 2 bases, 7 bases remained unmatched. CDR3 length: 13 residues. In DNA, the CDR3 is TGCGCCACCCGGACAGGTAGCAACACTGAAGCTTTCTTT. This gives the protein CATRTGSNTEAFF.

The chain joins TRBV5-4 to TRBJ2-1; D is undetermined. This CDR3 is 14 amino acids long. CDR1 and CDR2 (germline): SGHNT, YYREEE (reference sequence). V shed 4 bases and J shed 2 bases, with 10 bases lying between them. This CDR3 is CASSPEETYNEQFF. CDR3 in DNA: TGTGCCAGCAGCCCTGAGGAGACCTACAATGAGCAGTTCTTC.

This clone appeared a single time. The chain carries TRBV15 and TRBJ2-3, with 7 nucleotides matching TRBD1. The junction had 4 bases not matched to a gene; V was cut back by 9 bases and J by 7 bases. CDR1 is LNHNV and CDR2 is YYDKDF in the germline V gene (reference sequence). There are 11 residues in the CDR3. CDR3 loop: CATETGNTQYF. The DNA of the CDR3 is TGTGCCACAGAGACAGGGAATACGCAGTATTTT.